A selection of T cell receptor beta chains follows, all from one sample in a study of blood T cells in healthy people across ages. TCRdb re-analysed the 5' RACE reads in MiXCR, keeping a single row per CDR3 protein. The sample holds some 1.5 million distinct CDR3 sequences; 28% are singletons and the top ten take 7.7%. Sequenced sample: blood. The receptor set was obtained from a woman aged 25 to 45 in good health. Both conserved end residues are part of each CDR3. Each record gives: J gene, CDR3 length, V gene, clone size, D gene, CDR3 protein, CDR3 DNA. D genes are given only for firm matches. Expanded clones are given a class, and other clones once, few, many or no size at all.

J: TRBJ1-1
length: 13
V: TRBV20-1
size: few
D: NA
CDR3: CSARDTMNTEAFF
DNA: TGCAGTGCTAGAGACACCATGAACACTGAAGCTTTCTTT

J: TRBJ2-7
length: 15
V: TRBV5-1
size: few
D: TRBD2
CDR3: CASSLVLAGASEQYF
DNA: TGCGCCAGCAGCTTGGTGCTAGCGGGAGCTAGCGAGCAGTACTTC

J: TRBJ2-3
length: 14
V: TRBV10-1
size: NA
D: NA
CDR3: CASSGQAIGDTQYF
DNA: TGCGCCAGCAGCGGGCAGGCGATTGGGGATACGCAGTATTTT

J: TRBJ1-1
length: 19
V: TRBV7-2
size: NA
D: TRBD1
CDR3: CASSSVDMGQGKRNTEAFF
DNA: TGTGCCAGCAGCTCAGTAGACATGGGACAGGGGAAGAGGAACACTGAAGCTTTCTTT

J: TRBJ2-7
length: 15
V: TRBV9
size: many
D: TRBD2
CDR3: CASSPGGLTPYEQYF
DNA: TGTGCCAGCAGCCCGGGAGGGTTGACACCCTACGAGCAGTACTTC

J: TRBJ2-7
length: 14
V: TRBV4-3
size: many
D: TRBD2
CDR3: CASSRGTSSYEQYF
DNA: TGCGCCAGCAGCCGGGGGACTAGCAGCTACGAGCAGTACTTC

J: TRBJ1-5
length: 14
V: TRBV12-3/TRBV12-4
size: few
D: NA
CDR3: CASNSPGVQGPQHF
DNA: TGTGCCAGCAACTCACCAGGGGTTCAAGGGCCCCAGCATTTT

J: TRBJ1-2
length: 14
V: TRBV19
size: NA
D: NA
CDR3: CASRRDPANYGYTF
DNA: TGTGCCAGTAGGAGAGATCCAGCTAACTATGGCTACACCTTC

J: TRBJ2-1
length: 14
V: TRBV7-9
size: NA
D: TRBD1
CDR3: CASSQGQGVGEQFF
DNA: TGTGCCAGCAGCCAGGGACAGGGAGTGGGTGAGCAGTTCTTC

J: TRBJ1-2
length: 14
V: TRBV10-3
size: NA
D: NA
CDR3: CAISEGDLRDGYTF
DNA: TGTGCCATCAGTGAGGGAGACCTTCGTGACGGCTACACCTTC

J: TRBJ2-1
length: 16
V: TRBV7-9
size: NA
D: TRBD1
CDR3: CASSLARDRGINEQFF
DNA: TGTGCCAGCAGCTTAGCGCGGGACAGGGGAATCAATGAGCAGTTCTTC

J: TRBJ2-1
length: 15
V: TRBV19
size: NA
D: TRBD2
CDR3: CASSIWAGGKNEQFF
DNA: TGTGCCAGTAGTATTTGGGCGGGGGGGAAGAATGAGCAGTTCTTC

J: TRBJ2-4
length: 18
V: TRBV6-2/TRBV6-3
size: few
D: TRBD2
CDR3: CASSYWASGQLAKNIQYF
DNA: TGTGCCAGCAGTTATTGGGCTAGCGGGCAGCTAGCCAAAAACATTCAGTACTTC

J: TRBJ2-5
length: 14
V: TRBV5-5
size: once
D: NA
CDR3: CANSFELVLETQYF
DNA: TGTGCCAACAGCTTTGAACTAGTCCTAGAGACCCAGTACTTC

J: TRBJ2-7
length: 14
V: TRBV2
size: NA
D: TRBD2
CDR3: CASRLGLAGDEQYF
DNA: TGTGCCAGCAGGCTGGGACTAGCGGGAGACGAGCAGTACTTC

J: TRBJ2-7
length: 12
V: TRBV30
size: few
D: NA
CDR3: CAWGTSPYEQYF
DNA: TGTGCCTGGGGGACATCCCCCTACGAGCAGTACTTC

J: TRBJ2-1
length: 13
V: TRBV6-2/TRBV6-3
size: NA
D: NA
CDR3: CASREFSYNEQFF
DNA: TGTGCCAGCAGGGAGTTCTCCTACAATGAGCAGTTCTTC

J: TRBJ2-1
length: 16
V: TRBV19
size: once
D: TRBD2
CDR3: CASSPRGAGGRNEQFF
DNA: TGTGCCAGTAGTCCCCGGGGAGCGGGAGGGCGGAATGAGCAGTTCTTC

J: TRBJ1-2
length: 16
V: TRBV5-1
size: NA
D: NA
CDR3: CASSLDWTPPNYGYTF
DNA: TGCGCCAGCAGCTTGGATTGGACTCCCCCTAACTATGGCTACACCTTC

J: TRBJ2-2
length: 15
V: TRBV4-3
size: NA
D: NA
CDR3: CASSQDGGFPGELFF
DNA: TGCGCCAGCAGCCAAGATGGAGGTTTCCCCGGGGAGCTGTTTTTT

J: TRBJ2-5
length: 16
V: TRBV6-5
size: NA
D: NA
CDR3: CASRPPDFRMEETQYF
DNA: TGTGCCAGCAGGCCGCCGGACTTTCGGATGGAGGAGACCCAGTACTTC

J: TRBJ1-5
length: 13
V: TRBV19
size: NA
D: NA
CDR3: CASNYYSNQPQHF
DNA: TGTGCCAGTAACTACTATAGCAATCAGCCCCAGCATTTT